This T cell receptor beta chain appears in the sequencing data of a study of blood T cell repertoires in COVID-19. About the study: COVID-19 samples, acute and convalescent, were from the United States, Italy and Spain. In each case, the material was cDNA or gDNA derived from T cells, B-cell-depleted T cells, or PBMCs.

V was pared by 2 bases and J by 6 bases, with 2 bases of the junction left unmatched. The CDR3 runs 15 residues. From germline, CDR1 is MNHNS and CDR2 SASEGT. In the study's own analysis: Reference gene primer amplification gave estimated nucleated cell counts. The assay was immunoSEQ multiplex PCR, and TCRdb's table has in-frame clones only and misses some. V, J and clone size were drawn from that table, and D and trimming were deduced from the DNA. The data contain 250,000 to 300,000 clones, about four fifths of them singletons. Sequencing used peripheral blood. The chain couples TRBV6-1 to TRBJ2-1; the match to TRBD2 covers 12 bases. The TCR comes from an elderly man with acute or convalescent COVID-19. CDR3 loop: CASSELAGGSNEQFF. DNA for the CDR3: TGTGCCAGCAGTGAACTAGCGGGGGGGTCCAATGAGCAGTTCTTC.